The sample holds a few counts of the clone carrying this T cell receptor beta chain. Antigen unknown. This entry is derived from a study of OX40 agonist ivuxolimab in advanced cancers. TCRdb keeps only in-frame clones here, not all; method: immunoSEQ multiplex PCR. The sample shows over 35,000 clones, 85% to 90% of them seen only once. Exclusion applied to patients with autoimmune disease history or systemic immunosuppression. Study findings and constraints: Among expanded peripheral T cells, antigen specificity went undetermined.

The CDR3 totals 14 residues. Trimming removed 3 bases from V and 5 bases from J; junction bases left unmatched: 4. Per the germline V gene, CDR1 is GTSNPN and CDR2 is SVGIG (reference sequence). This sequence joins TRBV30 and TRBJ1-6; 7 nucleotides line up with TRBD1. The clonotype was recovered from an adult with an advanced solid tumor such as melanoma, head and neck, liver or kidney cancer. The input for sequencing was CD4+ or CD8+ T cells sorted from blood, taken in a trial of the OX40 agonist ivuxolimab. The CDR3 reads CAWSSGQDNSPLHF. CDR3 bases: TGTGCCTGGAGCTCTGGACAGGATAATTCACCCCTCCACTTT.